The sequence of this T cell receptor beta chain was determined in a study of blood T cell repertoires in COVID-19. Germline values: CDR1 SGHVS, CDR2 FQNEAQ. The ends were cut back, 3 bases at V and 3 bases at J, with 11 bases in the middle. The CDR3 consists of 14 residues. Data came from immunoSEQ multiplex PCR; TCRdb stores just in-frame clones and leaves some out. The sample holds 80,000 to 130,000 clones, about 86% seen once. Categorization into cohorts depended on clinical history that participants reported. Cohort 3 donors counted as recovered after two negative PCRs, clearance, or resolved symptoms.

The TCR was taken from a woman between 50 and 59 years old who had recovered from COVID-19. V is TRBV7-8 and J is TRBJ1-1; tentative D call: TRBD1 (5 bases). Sequencing was carried out using PBMCs or T cells enriched from blood (not recorded which). CDR3 loop: CASSFGGFYTEAFF. Written as DNA, the CDR3 is TGTGCCAGCAGCTTCGGGGGGTTCTACACTGAAGCTTTCTTT.